This TCR beta chain appears in the sequencing data of a study of cytomegalovirus exposure and HLA in healthy donors. A multiplex PCR was run with 60 Vbeta primers and 13 Jbeta primers. TCRdb's copy holds only in-frame clones and misses some; the assay was immunoSEQ multiplex PCR. Among some 150,000 clones, 65% to 90% were seen once, and the ten largest hold roughly 10%. In germline, CDR1 is SGDLS, CDR2 YYNGEE. CDR3 size: 16 residues. V trimming: 4 bases; J trimming: 2 bases; junction bases outside the gene matches: 5. The specimen sequenced was PBMCs. This sequence joins TRBV9 and TRBJ2-3, with 12 positions matching TRBD2. The TCR originated in a man in his forties or fifties in good health and CMV-seropositive. CDR3 protein: CASSSGLAGFTDTQYF. Here the CDR3 DNA reads TGTGCCAGCAGCTCAGGACTAGCGGGGTTCACAGATACGCAGTATTTT.